Detailed here is one T cell receptor beta chain. The germline CDR1 and CDR2 sequences are MNHEY and SMNVEV (reference sequence). Unmatched junction bases numbered 4, after V lost 3 bases and J lost 3 bases. This CDR3 has 15 amino acids. This sample is part of a study of cytomegalovirus exposure and HLA in healthy donors. Assay: immunoSEQ multiplex PCR; the TCRdb copy retains only in-frame clones and omits some. Of 220,000 or so clones in the sample, over 65% were seen once. The sequenced material came from PBMCs. This chain uses TRBV27 with TRBJ2-1; TRBD2 agrees at 8 bases. This TCR was recovered from a woman aged 18 to 35 in good health and CMV-seronegative. The CDR3 loop is CASSFSGMSYNEQFF. DNA for the CDR3: TGTGCCAGCAGTTTTAGCGGGATGAGCTACAATGAGCAGTTCTTC.